Presented here are 30 T cell receptor beta chains from one specimen sequenced in a study of identical twins. MiXCR was run by TCRdb on the 5' RACE reads, yielding one entry per CDR3 protein. The data contain around 1.7 million distinct CDR3 sequences, less than 35% of them singletons. Sequencing was done on a sample of cord blood. Receptors originate from a newborn girl in good health.

This clonotype has ten or more counts. The rearrangement links TRBV10-3 to TRBJ2-1, with D perhaps TRBD1 or TRBD2 (5 bases each). The CDR3 sequence is 16 residues long. Germline V CDR1 and CDR2: ENHRY, SYGVKD. V lost 3 bases and J 0 bases, leaving 12 bases between the germline ends. Written as DNA, the CDR3 is TGTGCCATCAGTGATCCCCCGGGACCCTCCTACAATGAGCAGTTCTTC. Translation: CAISDPPGPSYNEQFF.

This clonotype has at least ten counts. The chain employs TRBV27 and TRBJ2-1; D possibly corresponds to TRBD1 (6 bases). Between the trimmed V and J ends, which lost 4 bases and 7 bases, there was a span of 11 bases. CDR1 and CDR2 from the germline V gene are MNHEY and SMNVEV (reference sequence). This CDR3 spans 13 amino acids. CDR3 nucleotides: TGTGCCAGCAGTTACCTAACAGGGAATGAGCAGTTCTTC. It encodes CASSYLTGNEQFF.

This clonotype was picked up a small number of times. J is TRBJ2-5 and V is TRBV4-2; 8 bases map to TRBD2. This CDR3 has 15 amino acids. Germline V gives CDR1 LGHNA, CDR2 YNFKEQ. V gave up 2 bases and J gave up 3 bases; unmatched junction bases: 5. CDR3 coding DNA: TGTGCCAGCAGCCAATCGAGCGGGGGAGAAGAGACCCAGTACTTC. It codes for CASSQSSGGEETQYF.

A single count supports this clonotype. The V gene is TRBV30, the J gene TRBJ2-5, with 7 nucleotides matching TRBD2. V lost 6 bases and J lost 5; bases outside the gene matches: 12. From germline, CDR1 is GTSNPN and CDR2 SVGIG (reference sequence). The CDR3 contains 14 residues. The CDR3 sequence: CACSVAGLVETQYF. The CDR3 region has the DNA TGTGCCTGTTCGGTAGCGGGCCTTGTGGAGACCCAGTACTTC.

V usage is TRBV13 and J usage is TRBJ2-4; TRBD2 aligns across 8 bases. The CDR3 has 12 amino acids. Germline-derived CDR1 and CDR2 are PRHDT and FYEKMQ (reference sequence). V was pared by 4 bases and J by 15 bases, with 8 bases of the junction left unmatched. CDR3 sequence: CASSSLAGQAYF. CDR3 DNA sequence: TGTGCCAGCAGCTCTTTAGCGGGGCAGGCGTACTTC.

The chain combines TRBV5-1 with TRBJ2-4; 9 bases fit TRBD1. Germline CDR1 and CDR2: SGHRS and YFSETQ. This CDR3 has 14 amino acids. The V segment lost 3 bases and the J segment 15 bases; nucleotides outside the gene matches: 13. The CDR3 is CASSSGTGSGLGYF. In DNA, the CDR3 is TGCGCCAGCAGCTCCGGGACAGGGTCTGGACTAGGGTACTTC. The variable domain in full, completed from reference TRBV5-1 and TRBJ2-4, reads KAGVTQTPRYLIKTRGQQVTLSCSPISGHRSVSWYQQTPGQGLQFLFEYFSETQRNKGNFPGRFSGRQFSNSRSEMNVSTLELGDSALYLCASSSGTGSGLGYFGAGTRLSVL.

This clonotype was seen more than once but under ten times. This chain links TRBV4-2 with TRBJ2-5, with no clear D. This CDR3 region has 15 residues. Trimming removed 4 bases at V and 4 bases at J, with 16 bases between. Germline CDR1 and CDR2: LGHNA and YNFKEQ. CDR3 protein: CASSPYQLVRETQYF. CDR3 DNA sequence: TGTGCCAGCAGCCCCTACCAGCTGGTCCGAGAGACCCAGTACTTC.

This clonotype has a handful of counts. This sequence joins TRBV15 and TRBJ2-5; no clear D gene. Trimming cost V 0 bases and J 2 bases, with 10 bases left between them. The CDR3 extends over 15 amino acids. Germline V gene lookup returns CDR1 LNHNV and CDR2 YYDKDF (reference sequence). The CDR3, as DNA: TGTGCCACCAGCAGAGATCTATTCTCTCAAGAGACCCAGTACTTC. Protein: CATSRDLFSQETQYF.

The V call is TRBV4-2, the J call TRBJ1-1; D gene ambiguous. This CDR3 is 14 amino acids long. Trimming removed 4 bases from V and 10 bases from J, with 19 bases in between. CDR1 is LGHNA, CDR2 YNFKEQ, per germline. The chain's CDR3 is CASSREKTRTAAFF. Here the CDR3 DNA reads TGTGCCAGCAGCCGAGAAAAGACACGAACAGCAGCTTTCTTT.

In its sample, this clonotype was seen a few times. The chain is built from TRBV14 and TRBJ1-2; perhaps TRBD1 as D (6 bases). Trimming cost V 1 base and J 7 bases, with 13 bases left between them. The V gene's germline CDR1 is SGHDN and CDR2 FVKESK. The CDR3 consists of 14 residues. This CDR3 is CASSQGVQGGGYTF. As DNA, the CDR3 is TGTGCCAGCAGCCAAGGGGTACAGGGCGGTGGCTACACCTTC.

The V and J genes are TRBV27 and TRBJ2-1; possibly TRBD2 for D (5 bases). V was clipped by 7 bases and J by 1 base, with 14 bases between them. CDR1 MNHEY and CDR2 SMNVEV come from the germline V gene (reference sequence). This CDR3 spans 15 amino acids. For the CDR3, the DNA is TGTGCCAGCATTAAGATAGCGTCATCCTACAATGAGCAGTTCTTC. As protein: CASIKIASSYNEQFF.

This clonotype was detected ten times or more. The rearrangement joins TRBV11-3 to TRBJ2-1; 9 bases align to TRBD2. The CDR3 runs to 15 residues. The trim removed 3 bases at V and 6 bases at J, leaving 6 bases unmatched. Germline V gene data show CDR1 as SGHNT and CDR2 as YENEEA. The chain's CDR3 is CASSLEGLAGNEQFF. In nucleotides, the CDR3 is TGTGCCAGCAGCTTGGAGGGACTAGCTGGCAATGAGCAGTTCTTC. The full variable domain, rest sourced from reference TRBV11-3 and TRBJ2-1, is EAGVVQSPRYKIIEKKQPVAFWCNPISGHNTLYWYLQNLGQGPELLIRYENEEAVDDSQLPKDRFSAERLKGVDSTLKIQPAELGDSAVYLCASSLEGLAGNEQFFGPGTRLTVL.

The rearrangement joins TRBV7-2 to TRBJ1-6; 9 positions match TRBD1. J gave up 5 bases and V 3 bases, and 2 bases lay outside the gene matches. Germline values: CDR1 SGHTA, CDR2 FQGNSA. The CDR3 is 15 residues long. CDR3 residues: CASSLRTGDNSPLHF. In DNA form, the CDR3 reads TGTGCCAGCAGCTTGAGGACAGGGGATAATTCACCCCTCCACTTT.

The chain uses TRBV20-1 and TRBJ2-1; tentatively, D is TRBD2 (6 bases). Looked up from germline, CDR1 is DFQATT and CDR2 is SNEGSKA (reference sequence). The CDR3 runs 17 residues. Trimming left V 0 bases short and J 13 bases short, with 28 bases between. The CDR3 DNA sequence: TGCAGTGCTAGAGAATTGGGTAGCGGCTCCAATATTGAGACCCAGTTCTTC. This translates into CSARELGSGSNIETQFF.

This chain links TRBV20-1 with TRBJ1-2; D call uncertain. Germline loops: CDR1 DFQATT, CDR2 SNEGSKA (reference sequence). V dropped 4 bases and J dropped 3 bases, with 9 bases sitting between them. The length of the CDR3 is 12 residues. The CDR3 sequence is CSATNGYYGYTF. The CDR3 nucleotides read TGCAGTGCTACGAACGGGTACTATGGCTACACCTTC.

This clonotype occurred a few times. The chain recombines TRBV5-4 with TRBJ2-1; D uncertain. The V and J ends lost 2 bases and 2 bases respectively, with 11 bases between them. Per germline, CDR1 SGHNT and CDR2 YYREEE (reference sequence). This CDR3 is built from 15 residues. The CDR3 coding sequence is TGTGCCAGCAGCTTTCCTTTTTCCGCCTACAATGAGCAGTTCTTC. Translating it yields CASSFPFSAYNEQFF.

The V and J genes are TRBV10-3 and TRBJ2-6; D unclear. With 3 bases removed from V and 0 bases from J, the gap between germline ends came to 9 bases. Looked up from germline, CDR1 is ENHRY and CDR2 is SYGVKD. The CDR3 has 16 residues. The CDR3 coding sequence is TGTGCCATCAGTGAACAGTGGATCTCTGGGGCCAACGTCCTGACTTTC. Translation gives CAISEQWISGANVLTF.

The sample holds a few counts of this clonotype. The CDR3: CSARQGTGANTGELFF. The CDR3 nucleotides are TGCAGTGCTAGACAAGGGACAGGGGCTAACACCGGGGAGCTGTTTTTT. The chain links TRBV20-1 to TRBJ2-2; 10 positions agree with TRBD1. The CDR3 consists of 16 residues. The V segment lost 2 bases and the J segment 2 bases; nucleotides outside the gene matches: 5. From germline, CDR1 is DFQATT and CDR2 SNEGSKA (reference sequence).

There are many counts of this clonotype. In DNA, the CDR3 is TGTGCCAGCAGTTACCGCCGTAAGAATGAGCAGTTCTTC. It translates to CASSYRRKNEQFF. The chain couples TRBV6-5 to TRBJ2-1; no clear D gene. Germline CDR1 and CDR2: MNHEY and SVGAGI. This CDR3 is 13 amino acids long. V lost 2 bases, J lost 7 bases, and 9 bases lay in between.

The chain recombines TRBV2 with TRBJ1-1; no clear D gene. Germline CDR1 and CDR2: SNHLY and FYNNEI. This CDR3 spans 15 amino acids. V was cut by 3 bases and J by 4 bases, with 15 bases left in between. The CDR3 DNA sequence: TGTGCCAGCAGTGAGTCCGCGTGGGTCCGCACTGAAGCTTTCTTT. This translates into CASSESAWVRTEAFF.

This clonotype was recorded a few times. This chain joins TRBV3-1 and TRBJ2-5; D is ambiguous. Germline V gives CDR1 LGHDT, CDR2 YNNKEL (reference sequence). V was shortened by 2 bases and J by 4 bases, with 5 bases between the two germline ends. The CDR3 has 12 residues. CDR3 nucleotide sequence: TGTGCCAGCAGCCAAATAGTAGAGACCCAGTACTTC. Translating it yields CASSQIVETQYF.

This clonotype has more than one count but fewer than ten. This chain joins TRBV24-1 and TRBJ2-5; 7 nucleotides line up with TRBD1. CDR3 size: 15 residues. Germline V lookup: CDR1 KGHDR, CDR2 SFDVKD. J was trimmed by 1 base and V by 6 bases; bases with no gene match: 7. This chain's CDR3 is CATSKTGSTQETQYF. In DNA form, the CDR3 reads TGTGCCACCAGTAAGACAGGGTCCACCCAAGAGACCCAGTACTTC.

This clonotype was recorded a few times. CDR3 nucleotide sequence: TGTGCCAGCAGCCAGCGACGGGACTTAGTGCAGCCCCAGCATTTT. Its translation: CASSQRRDLVQPQHF. This chain uses TRBV7-8 with TRBJ1-5; a weak D match, TRBD1 (5 bases). V was shortened by 5 bases and J by 7 bases, with 18 bases between the two germline ends. The CDR3 runs 15 residues. Germline loops: CDR1 SGHVS, CDR2 FQNEAQ. Combining the CDR3 with reference TRBV7-8 and TRBJ1-5 gives the whole variable domain GAGVSQSPRYKVAKRGQDVALRCDPISGHVSLFWYQQALGQGPEFLTYFQNEAQLDKSGLPSDRFFAERPEGSVSTLKIQRTQQEDSAVYLCASSQRRDLVQPQHFGDGTRLSIL.

The chain carries TRBV25-1 and TRBJ2-3; 7 nucleotides align to TRBD2. This CDR3 has 13 residues. Per germline, CDR1 MGHDK and CDR2 SYGVNS. The trim removed 6 bases at V and 5 bases at J, leaving 5 bases unmatched. The CDR3 DNA sequence: TGTGCCAGCAGGGGGAGGGCGCAAGATACGCAGTATTTT. This codes for CASRGRAQDTQYF.

The chain couples TRBV20-1 to TRBJ2-1; a possible D gene is TRBD2 (5 bases). Trimming pared 4 bases from V and 0 bases from J, leaving 13 bases between. The V gene's germline CDR1 is DFQATT and CDR2 SNEGSKA (reference sequence). The CDR3 is 15 residues long. CDR3 region: CSATRTGSSYNEQFF. The DNA of the CDR3 is TGCAGTGCTACCCGGACGGGGAGCTCCTACAATGAGCAGTTCTTC.

Comment on this clonotype: An end of the junction does not agree with germline; a read error may underlie this. The V gene is TRBV5-1, the J gene TRBJ2-7; tentative D call: TRBD1 (5 bases). The end of the DNA fits TRBJ2-5 better, so the J call may be wrong. The CDR3 totals 13 residues. Germline values: CDR1 SGHRS, CDR2 YFSETQ. This CDR3 reads CAGSLSGLETQYF. CDR3 DNA: TGCGCCGGCAGCTTGTCAGGGTTGGAGACCCAGTACTTC.

This clonotype turned up a few times. The chain employs TRBV20-1 and TRBJ1-6; TRBD1 agrees at 10 bases. CDR1 is DFQATT, CDR2 SNEGSKA, per germline (reference sequence). The CDR3 extends over 14 amino acids. J lost 7 bases, V lost 4 bases, and 4 bases had no gene match. The CDR3: CSAKPGQGNSPLHF. The CDR3 DNA sequence: TGCAGTGCTAAACCGGGACAGGGGAATTCACCCCTCCACTTT.

The rearrangement joins TRBV4-1 to TRBJ2-1; D may be TRBD1 (6 bases). The CDR3 length is 12 residues. Germline CDR1 reads MGHRA; CDR2 reads YSYEKL. The germline V and J ends were trimmed by 2 bases and 13 bases, with 12 bases remaining between them. CDR3 sequence reads: CASSQPGETQFF. Written as DNA, the CDR3 is TGCGCCAGCAGCCAACCAGGGGAGACCCAGTTCTTC.

There are a few counts of this clonotype. J is TRBJ1-1 and V is TRBV7-9; 7 bases align to TRBD1. The CDR3 is 16 amino acids. The V and J ends lost 5 bases and 6 bases, in that order; junction bases with no gene match: 15. Per germline, CDR1 SEHNR and CDR2 FQNEAQ (reference sequence). CDR3 in DNA: TGTGCCAGCAGCCGCGGACAGGCCCCCGTCCAGGCTGAAGCTTTCTTT. This sequence encodes CASSRGQAPVQAEAFF.

This clonotype was counted a few times. J is TRBJ2-3 and V is TRBV28; D unresolved. The CDR3 runs to 12 residues. Trimming took off 6 bases at V and 6 bases at J, with 10 bases between the two ends. Per the germline V gene, CDR1 is MDHEN and CDR2 is SYDVKM. CDR3 protein: CASRSVLDTQYF. The CDR3 DNA is TGTGCCAGCAGGTCGGTTCTCGATACGCAGTATTTT.